Below are 17 T cell receptor beta chains sequenced from a single sample in a study of blood T cells in healthy people across ages (dated by TCRdb to between 2015 and 2016). The method was 5' RACE. The data were produced on an Illumina HiSeq 2500. A second PCR of roughly 7 to 12 cycles was performed with a sample-barcoded 5' primer and a J-beta primer mix. TCRdb applied fastp at Q25 and MiXCR to the public reads, then kept only in-frame beta chains. All rows with the same CDR3 protein become a single entry with the most common DNA and genes. For this sample there are roughly 500,000 distinct CDR3 sequences; roughly a quarter appear just once. Around a sixth of the sample is taken by the ten largest. Source material: blood. Receptors originate from a woman aged 65 to 85 in good health.

This clonotype turned up a few times. The chain is built from TRBV7-2 and TRBJ2-5; D is unclear. Germline CDR1 reads SGHTA; CDR2 reads FQGNSA. CDR3 length: 12 residues. Between the trimmed V and J ends, which lost 10 bases and 1 base, there was a span of 10 bases. DNA of the CDR3: TGTGCCACTGCCCCCACCCAAGAGACCCAGTACTTC. Residues: CATAPTQETQYF.

The V and J genes are TRBV29-1 and TRBJ2-5; 9 nucleotides agree with TRBD1. The CDR3 runs to 15 residues. Germline trimming cut 5 bases from V and 3 bases from J; bases unmatched to any gene: 10. The germline V gene encodes CDR1 SQVTM and CDR2 ANQGSEA. The CDR3 reads CSVFTGTGIEETQYF. The CDR3 bases are TGCAGCGTTTTCACCGGGACAGGGATCGAAGAGACCCAGTACTTC.

The V call is TRBV4-3, the J call TRBJ2-5, with D perhaps matching TRBD1 or TRBD2 (6 bases each). The CDR3 length is 15 residues. The germline CDR1 and CDR2 sequences are LGHNA and YSLEER. V was clipped by 0 bases and J by 4 bases, with 12 bases between them. The CDR3 sequence is CASSQDWGAVETQYF. The CDR3 nucleotides are TGCGCCAGCAGCCAAGATTGGGGGGCGGTAGAGACCCAGTACTTC.

The V gene is TRBV28, the J gene TRBJ2-7, with D tentatively TRBD1 (6 bases). Between the trimmed V and J ends, which lost 6 bases and 5 bases, there was a span of 17 bases. CDR3 length: 14 residues. Germline V gene data show CDR1 as MDHEN and CDR2 as SYDVKM. The CDR3 region is CASSLTGIDDEQYF. The DNA for the CDR3 is TGTGCCAGCAGCTTAACAGGGATCGACGACGAGCAGTACTTC. The full variable domain, with the rest looked up from reference TRBV28 and TRBJ2-7, is DVKVTQSSRYLVKRTGEKVFLECVQDMDHENMFWYRQDPGLGLRLIYFSYDVKMKEKGDIPEGYSVSREKKERFSLILESASTNQTSMYLCASSLTGIDDEQYFGPGTRLTVT.

The genes are TRBV6-4 and TRBJ1-1, with a possible D match to TRBD1 (5 bases). Trimming took off 2 bases at V and 4 bases at J, with 11 bases between the two ends. This CDR3 comprises 14 residues. Germline assignment: CDR1 MRHNA and CDR2 SNTAGT. The CDR3 DNA follows: TGTGCCAGCAGTGACACCGATAGGGGCACTGAAGCTTTCTTT. It yields the protein CASSDTDRGTEAFF.

The chain couples TRBV7-9 to TRBJ1-1; the match to TRBD1 covers 11 bases. Germline CDR1 and CDR2: SEHNR and FQNEAQ (reference sequence). The CDR3 contains 12 residues. The CDR3 region has the DNA TGTGCAGCGGACAGGGGGCCGGCTGAAGCTTTCTTT. This translates into CAADRGPAEAFF.

V is TRBV5-1 and J is TRBJ2-7, with 10 bases lining up with TRBD2. Germline CDR1 reads SGHRS; CDR2 reads YFSETQ. V was clipped by 4 bases and J by 3 bases; unmatched bases: 7. There are 15 residues in the CDR3. The CDR3 spells CASSPGLADHYEQYF. The CDR3 DNA reads as TGCGCCAGCAGCCCAGGACTAGCGGATCACTACGAGCAGTACTTC.

CDR3 sequence: CASSRESGGRTEAFF. Written as DNA, the CDR3 is TGCGCCAGCAGCCGAGAGTCAGGGGGTCGTACTGAAGCTTTCTTT. The rearrangement uses TRBV4-3 and TRBJ1-1; 7 positions agree with TRBD1. V was clipped by 4 bases and J by 5 bases; unmatched bases: 10. Germline loops: CDR1 LGHNA, CDR2 YSLEER. The CDR3 has 15 amino acids.

This clonotype has just a few counts. The chain links TRBV20-1 to TRBJ2-5; 11 bases agree with TRBD2. This CDR3 spans 16 amino acids. The trim removed 4 bases at V and 4 bases at J, leaving 11 bases unmatched. The germline gives CDR1 DFQATT, CDR2 SNEGSKA (reference sequence). CDR3 bases: TGCAGTGCTAAGATCAATAGCGGGGGGGCCCGAGAGACCCAGTACTTC. This translates into CSAKINSGGARETQYF.

In the case of this clonotype: The CDR3 carries no conserved terminal phenylalanine or tryptophan, so it likely arises from a read error. The chain combines TRBV12-3 or TRBV12-4 with TRBJ1-1; 7 bases are shared with TRBD1. The CDR3 has 15 amino acids. J was trimmed by 3 bases and V by 5 bases; bases with no gene match: 9. The CDR3 spells CASSTGQVQDTEAFL. The CDR3 coding sequence is TGTGCCAGCAGTACCGGACAGGTCCAGGACACTGAAGCTTTCCTT.

The chain uses TRBV4-2 and TRBJ2-5; D ambiguous. V was cut by 1 base and J by 3 bases, with 3 bases left in between. The CDR3 runs to 12 residues. Germline V gene sequence: CDR1 LGHNA, CDR2 YNFKEQ. The CDR3 DNA sequence: TGTGCCAGCAGCCAAGCCAAAGAGACCCAGTACTTC. This gives the protein CASSQAKETQYF.

This clonotype was detected only a few times. The chain links TRBV28 to TRBJ2-1; D may match TRBD1 or TRBD2 (5 bases each). CDR1 is MDHEN, CDR2 SYDVKM, per germline. Deletions cut 5 bases from V and 10 bases from J, with 15 bases between. The CDR3 spans 13 residues. The CDR3 DNA follows: TGTGCCAGCAGTAGGGGAGTGGGCGGCGAGCAGTTCTTC. It specifies CASSRGVGGEQFF.

This clonotype came up a few times. The gene calls are TRBV7-2 and TRBJ1-6; D uncertain. The CDR3 is 13 residues long. Trimming stripped 5 bases from V and 8 bases from J, with 10 bases between. The germline V gene encodes CDR1 SGHTA and CDR2 FQGNSA. CDR3 DNA sequence: TGTGCCAGCAGCCCCCGGAGGGATTCACCCCTCCACTTT. Its protein is CASSPRRDSPLHF.

The genes are TRBV29-1 and TRBJ2-5; D assignment may be TRBD1 or TRBD2 (5 bases each). Germline V gene sequence: CDR1 SQVTM, CDR2 ANQGSEA. V dropped 4 bases and J dropped 5 bases, with 11 bases sitting between them. This CDR3 comprises 12 residues. The CDR3 reads CSVGAWGETQYF. The CDR3 DNA reads TGCAGCGTTGGTGCGTGGGGGGAGACCCAGTACTTC. Based on the CDR3 plus reference TRBV29-1 and TRBJ2-5, the full variable domain is SAVISQKPSRDICQRGTSLTIQCQVDSQVTMMFWYRQQPGQSLTLIATANQGSEATYESGFVIDKFPISRPNLTFSTLTVSNMSPEDSSIYLCSVGAWGETQYFGPGTRLLVL.

This chain connects TRBV27 to TRBJ2-5, with TRBD2 matching 8 bases. The CDR3 has 15 amino acids. The trim removed 7 bases at V and 4 bases at J, leaving 11 bases unmatched. Germline values: CDR1 MNHEY, CDR2 SMNVEV (reference sequence). CDR3 sequence (DNA): TGTGCCAGCAATACCCACGGACTAGCAGGAGAGACCCAGTACTTC. This codes for CASNTHGLAGETQYF.

This chain links TRBV7-2 with TRBJ2-5; possible D gene TRBD2, 6 bases. In germline, CDR1 is SGHTA, CDR2 FQGNSA. With 5 bases removed from V and 0 bases from J, the gap between germline ends came to 19 bases. The length of the CDR3 is 17 residues. The CDR3 coding sequence is TGTGCCAGCAGCCTACTTGGGGTCCGGGAGAACCAAGAGACCCAGTACTTC. It translates to CASSLLGVRENQETQYF.

The gene calls are TRBV5-1 and TRBJ1-2; maybe TRBD1 (6 bases). V was pared by 0 bases and J by 4 bases, with 13 bases between. The CDR3 spans 15 residues. CDR1 and CDR2 (germline): SGHRS, YFSETQ. CDR3 sequence (DNA): TGCGCCAGCAGCTTGGCCGGGGGGACATTCTATGGCTACACCTTC. Its protein product is CASSLAGGTFYGYTF.